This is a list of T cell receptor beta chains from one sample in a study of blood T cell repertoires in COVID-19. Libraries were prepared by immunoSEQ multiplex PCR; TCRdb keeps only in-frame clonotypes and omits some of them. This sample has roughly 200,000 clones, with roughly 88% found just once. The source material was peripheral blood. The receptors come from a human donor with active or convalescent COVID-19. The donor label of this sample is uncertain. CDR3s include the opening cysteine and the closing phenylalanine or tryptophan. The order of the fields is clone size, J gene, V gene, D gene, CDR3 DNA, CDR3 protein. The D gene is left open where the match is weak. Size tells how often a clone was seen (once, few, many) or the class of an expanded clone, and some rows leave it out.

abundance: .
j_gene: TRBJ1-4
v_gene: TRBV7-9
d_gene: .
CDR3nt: TGTGCCAGCAGCTCCTCGACAGGCTTGGGTGAAAAACTGTTTTTT
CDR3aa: CASSSSTGLGEKLFF

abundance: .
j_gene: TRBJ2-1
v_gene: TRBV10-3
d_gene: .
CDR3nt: TGTGCCATCAGTGAGTCTGCGGGGATATCCTACAATGAGCAGTTCTTC
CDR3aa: CAISESAGISYNEQFF

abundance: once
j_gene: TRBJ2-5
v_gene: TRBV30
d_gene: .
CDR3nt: TGTGCCTGGAGTGTACGTAGTCTTTCTGAGACCCAGTACTTC
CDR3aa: CAWSVRSLSETQYF

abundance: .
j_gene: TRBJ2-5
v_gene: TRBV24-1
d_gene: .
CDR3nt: TGTGCCACCAGTGATTTGGAGGGCCGGAGGGAGACCCAGTACTTC
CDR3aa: CATSDLEGRRETQYF

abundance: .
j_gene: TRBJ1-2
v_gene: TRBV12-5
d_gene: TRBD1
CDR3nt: TGTGCTAGTGGTCCGGGACAGGGGTGGGGCTACACCTTC
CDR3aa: CASGPGQGWGYTF

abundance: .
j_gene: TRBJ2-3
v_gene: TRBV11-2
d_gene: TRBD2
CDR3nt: TGTGCCAGCAGCAAGGGAACTACTAGCGTCGCTAGCACAGATACGCAGTATTTT
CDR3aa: CASSKGTTSVASTDTQYF

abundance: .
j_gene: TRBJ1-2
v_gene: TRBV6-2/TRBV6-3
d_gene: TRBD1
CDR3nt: TGTGCCAGCAGTTACGCGGGACAGGGCCTCTATGGCTACACCTTC
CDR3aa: CASSYAGQGLYGYTF

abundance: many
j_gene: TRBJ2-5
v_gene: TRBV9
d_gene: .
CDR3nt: TGTGCCAGCAACCCCGGAGGGGGGGCTCAAGAGACCCAGTACTTC
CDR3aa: CASNPGGGAQETQYF

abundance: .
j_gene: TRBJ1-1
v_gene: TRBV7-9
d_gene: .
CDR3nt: TGTGCCAGCAGCGCTCGAACAGGACTGAACACTGAAGCTTTCTTT
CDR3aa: CASSARTGLNTEAFF

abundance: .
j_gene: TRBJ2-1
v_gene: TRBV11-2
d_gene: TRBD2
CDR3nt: TGTGCCAGCAGCTTAGTTCCAGGGCTAGCGGGAGTGGTTGAGCAGTTCTTC
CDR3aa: CASSLVPGLAGVVEQFF

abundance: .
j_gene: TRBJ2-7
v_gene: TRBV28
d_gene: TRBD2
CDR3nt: TGTGCCAGCAGTTTACCTTCGGGGAGGCCCGGACTAGCGGGAAACTACGAGCAGTACTTC
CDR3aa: CASSLPSGRPGLAGNYEQYF

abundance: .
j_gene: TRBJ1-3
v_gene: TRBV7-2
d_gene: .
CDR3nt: TGTGCCAGCAGCTTTGGAGGGCCCTTAAGGGGAAACACCATATATTTT
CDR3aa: CASSFGGPLRGNTIYF

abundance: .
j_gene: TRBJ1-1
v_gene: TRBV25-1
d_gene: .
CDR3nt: TGTGCCAGCAGCCATACGGGGATTCACACTGAAGCTTTCTTT
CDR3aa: CASSHTGIHTEAFF

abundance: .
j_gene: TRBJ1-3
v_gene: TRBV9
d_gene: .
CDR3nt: TGTGCCAGCGAGGGCCCGGATCATGGAAACACCATATATTTT
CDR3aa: CASEGPDHGNTIYF

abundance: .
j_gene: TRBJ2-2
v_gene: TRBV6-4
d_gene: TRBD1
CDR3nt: TGTGCCAGCAGTGGACAGGGTAACACCGGGGAGCTGTTTTTT
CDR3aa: CASSGQGNTGELFF